Listed here are 3 T cell receptor beta chains from one sample, sequenced in a study of blood T cells in healthy people across ages. Together with a sample-barcoded 5' primer, a J-beta primer mix was included in a second PCR lasting roughly 6 to 12 cycles. TCRdb ran MiXCR on the 5' RACE reads and lists one entry per CDR3 protein. The sample has about a million distinct CDR3 sequences; under 40% are singletons. Sequenced sample: blood. The receptor source for this set is a man aged 18 to 35 in good health.

This chain connects TRBV4-2 to TRBJ2-4, with 8 bases fitting TRBD1. Germline V gene data show CDR1 as LGHNA and CDR2 as YNFKEQ. The V segment lost 1 base and the J segment 0 bases; nucleotides outside the gene matches: 8. This CDR3 has 18 residues. The chain's CDR3 is CASSQVAGGGKAKNIQYF. The CDR3, as DNA: TGTGCCAGCAGCCAAGTCGCAGGGGGCGGCAAAGCCAAAAACATTCAGTACTTC.

This sequence joins TRBV20-1 and TRBJ2-4; D ambiguous. Germline assignment: CDR1 DFQATT and CDR2 SNEGSKA (reference sequence). V shed 5 bases and J shed 1 base, with 15 bases lying between them. The CDR3 covers 15 residues. The CDR3 loop reads CSAHLIGVAKNIQYF. The CDR3 DNA follows: TGCAGTGCTCACCTAATCGGTGTTGCCAAAAACATTCAGTACTTC.

The rearrangement uses TRBV27 and TRBJ2-1; TRBD1 is a possible D gene (6 bases). Per germline, CDR1 MNHEY and CDR2 SMNVEV (reference sequence). CDR3 length equals 15 residues. Trimming pared 1 base from V and 2 bases from J, leaving 9 bases between. The DNA for the CDR3 is TGTGCCAGCAGTTTATATGGGGGCGCCTACAATGAGCAGTTCTTC. This gives the protein CASSLYGGAYNEQFF.